These 6 T cell receptor beta chains share one sample of origin, sequenced in a study of regulatory T cells in long-lasting Graves disease. Noted time point: newly diagnosed GD, antithyroid drugs for less than 3 months. PBMCs were the source of the RNA used for TCR sequencing. Through Arm-PCR of CDR3 regions and iRepertoire HTBI primers, TCR beta libraries were built. One entry per CDR3 protein, called by TCRdb with MiXCR from the multiplex PCR reads. The data hold some 560,000 distinct CDR3 sequences, with about 15% observed a single time. The same data also contributed to another study, on T cells in Graves' hyperthyroidism and ophthalmopathy.

The sequencing used peripheral blood mononuclear cells (PBMCs), collected at new diagnosis, from a patient treated with antithyroid drugs. Every receptor here comes from a woman aged 40 to 65 with Graves disease.

In DNA form, the CDR3 reads TGTGCCAGCAGTCCTAGGACCACCAGCTCCTACGAGCAGTACTTC. The encoded protein is CASSPRTTSSYEQYF. V and J are TRBV27 and TRBJ2-7; D not certain. The length of the CDR3 is 15 residues. Germline V gene lookup returns CDR1 MNHEY and CDR2 SMNVEV (reference sequence). V was shortened by 5 bases and J by 0 bases, with 14 bases between the two germline ends.

This clonotype was observed a handful of times. V gene TRBV3-1 combines with J gene TRBJ1-5; D may be TRBD1 (5 bases). Germline V lookup: CDR1 LGHDT, CDR2 YNNKEL (reference sequence). Trimming cost V 4 bases and J 7 bases, with 11 bases left between them. This CDR3 has 13 amino acids. CDR3: CASSRGGEQPQHF. The DNA of the CDR3 is TGTGCCAGCAGCCGGGGGGGGGAACAGCCCCAGCATTTT. Together with reference TRBV3-1 and TRBJ1-5, the CDR3 gives the full variable domain: DTAVSQTPKYLVTQMGNDKSIKCEQNLGHDTMYWYKQDSKKFLKIMFSYNNKELIINETVPNRFSPKSPDKAHLNLHINSLELGDSAVYFCASSRGGEQPQHFGDGTRLSIL.

This clonotype appeared many times. The J gene is TRBJ2-5, the V gene TRBV3-1; 9 bases are a match to TRBD2. Unmatched junction bases numbered 5, after V lost 7 bases and J lost 8 bases. Germline CDR1 is LGHDT and CDR2 is YNNKEL (reference sequence). CDR3 length: 12 amino acids. The CDR3 DNA follows: TGTGCCAGCATTGGGACTAGCTCAACCCAGTACTTC. Its translation: CASIGTSSTQYF.

This clonotype was seen more than once but under ten times. The V call is TRBV7-2, the J call TRBJ1-2, with D tentatively TRBD1 (6 bases). Germline V gene data show CDR1 as SGHTA and CDR2 as FQGNSA. The CDR3 contains 14 residues. The V end lost 3 bases, the J end lost 3 bases, and 11 bases lay between the germline ends. The CDR3 nucleotides read TGTGCCAGCAGCTTCGGGACACCTGACTATGGCTACACCTTC. The encoded protein is CASSFGTPDYGYTF.

V gene TRBV4-1 combines with J gene TRBJ2-5; D possibly uses TRBD1 or TRBD2 (5 bases each). V dropped 0 bases and J dropped 5 bases, with 16 bases sitting between them. The CDR3 has 16 residues. Germline assignment: CDR1 MGHRA and CDR2 YSYEKL. CDR3 DNA: TGCGCCAGCAGCCAAGATGGGACGGGGCGCCGGGAGACCCAGTACTTC. Translated, it gives CASSQDGTGRRETQYF.

This clonotype was recorded many times. This chain uses TRBV9 with TRBJ2-1; 7 bases match TRBD2. V lost 3 bases, J lost 9 bases, and 9 bases stayed unmatched. The CDR3 runs to 14 residues. Germline V CDR1 and CDR2: SGDLS, YYNGEE. Written as DNA, the CDR3 is TGTGCCAGCAGCGAAGCGGGGAAGGTCGGTGAGCAGTTCTTC. This translates into CASSEAGKVGEQFF.